The 27 T cell receptor beta chains in this list originate from one sample, sequenced in a study of blood T cell repertoires in COVID-19. Assay used: immunoSEQ multiplex PCR; TCRdb lists only in-frame clones, some missing. The sample has about 240,000 clones; about 83% are singletons. Sample: peripheral blood. The receptors come from a man older than 75 with acute or convalescent COVID-19.

The V gene is TRBV2, the J gene TRBJ2-3; tentative D call: TRBD2 (6 bases). Germline V gene sequence: CDR1 SNHLY, CDR2 FYNNEI. V was cut by 4 bases and J by 0 bases, with 20 bases left in between. The CDR3 extends over 18 amino acids. The CDR3 loop reads CASSAYLGSGGSTDTQYF. The CDR3 DNA follows: TGTGCCAGCAGTGCGTACCTGGGGTCCGGGGGAAGCACAGATACGCAGTATTTT. The full variable domain, with the rest looked up from reference TRBV2 and TRBJ2-3, is EPEVTQTPSHQVTQMGQEVILRCVPISNHLYFYWYRQILGQKVEFLVSFYNNEISEKSEIFDDQFSVERPDGSNFTLKIRSTKLEDSAMYFCASSAYLGSGGSTDTQYFGPGTRLTVL.

The chain couples TRBV27 to TRBJ2-3; 7 positions match TRBD2. V lost 8 bases, J lost 4 bases, and 3 bases stayed unmatched. This CDR3 is 12 amino acids long. In germline, CDR1 is MNHEY, CDR2 SMNVEV (reference sequence). DNA for the CDR3: TGTGCCAGCCGAGGGAGGGCAGATACGCAGTATTTT. Translated: CASRGRADTQYF.

Only one count was recorded for this clone. The rearrangement joins TRBV7-6 to TRBJ1-5, with 9 bases aligning to TRBD1. The CDR3 sequence is 14 residues long. Germline V CDR1 and CDR2: SGHVS, FNYEAQ. V lost 5 bases, J lost 7 bases, and 6 bases stayed unmatched. The CDR3 loop is CASSVTDRGQPQHF. Written as DNA, the CDR3 is TGTGCCAGCAGCGTTACGGACAGGGGACAGCCCCAGCATTTT.

The chain is built from TRBV5-1 and TRBJ1-1; TRBD1 is a possible D gene (5 bases). The germline gives CDR1 SGHRS, CDR2 YFSETQ. CDR3 length: 14 amino acids. The V and J ends lost 2 bases and 11 bases respectively, with 19 bases between them. The CDR3 DNA follows: TGCGCCAGCAGCTTATCCCAGGGAAAGACGGATGCTTTCTTT. Translated: CASSLSQGKTDAFF.

The J gene is TRBJ1-5, the V gene TRBV7-2; no clear D. Trimming pared 5 bases from V and 6 bases from J, leaving 14 bases between. Germline CDR1 reads SGHTA; CDR2 reads FQGNSA. The CDR3 sequence is 14 residues long. CDR3 nucleotide sequence: TGTGCCAGCAGCCCGGGGATCGGGAGTCAGCCCCAGCATTTT. Its translation is CASSPGIGSQPQHF.

J is TRBJ1-4 and V is TRBV6-2 or TRBV6-3; tentatively, D is TRBD1 (6 bases). The V gene lost 5 bases and the J gene lost 4 bases, with 17 bases spanning the gap. Germline-derived CDR1 and CDR2 are MNHEY and SVGEGT. The CDR3 loop spans 16 amino acids. CDR3 region: CASSTSTGLVNEKLFF. The CDR3 coding sequence is TGTGCCAGCAGTACGTCTACAGGGTTGGTTAATGAAAAACTGTTTTTT.

This sequence joins TRBV2 and TRBJ1-6, with a possible D match to TRBD1 (5 bases). This CDR3 is built from 14 residues. In germline, CDR1 is SNHLY, CDR2 FYNNEI. Trimming cost V 8 bases and J 9 bases, with 17 bases left between them. CDR3 nucleotide sequence: TGTGCCAGCGTTGCCAGGGTTCTAAGTTCACCCCTCCACTTT. Encoded protein: CASVARVLSSPLHF.

The rearrangement joins TRBV7-8 to TRBJ2-1; 13 bases align to TRBD2. Per germline, CDR1 SGHVS and CDR2 FQNEAQ. The trim removed 4 bases at V and 6 bases at J, leaving 6 bases unmatched. CDR3 length: 16 amino acids. The CDR3 reads CASSSGLAGIVNEQFF. The CDR3 region has the DNA TGTGCCAGCAGCTCGGGACTAGCGGGAATCGTCAATGAGCAGTTCTTC.

This chain joins TRBV14 and TRBJ2-1; D may be TRBD2 (6 bases). Germline CDR1 and CDR2: SGHDN and FVKESK. V lost 1 base and J lost 12, with 10 bases in between. The CDR3 runs to 12 residues. CDR3 region: CASSQVGGMQFF. CDR3 in DNA: TGTGCCAGCAGCCAAGTCGGGGGTATGCAGTTCTTC.

The gene calls are TRBV6-5 and TRBJ2-7; 8 nucleotides align to TRBD2. CDR1 and CDR2 (germline): MNHEY, SVGAGI. The CDR3 has 16 residues. With V trimmed by 0 bases and J by 2 bases, 6 bases remained unmatched. The CDR3 region is CASSYSPSGPPYEQYF. DNA of the CDR3: TGTGCCAGCAGTTACTCTCCTAGCGGGCCACCCTACGAGCAGTACTTC.

The V and J genes are TRBV15 and TRBJ1-5, with D unresolved. The CDR3 consists of 15 residues. Germline V lookup: CDR1 LNHNV, CDR2 YYDKDF (reference sequence). The V and J ends lost 3 bases and 9 bases respectively, with 18 bases between them. The CDR3 DNA sequence: TGTGCCACCAGCAGCTCCTGGGTCCCCGGAGGGCCCCAGCATTTT. It translates to CATSSSWVPGGPQHF.

This chain joins TRBV15 and TRBJ1-1; D is unclear. Trimming removed 0 bases from V and 13 bases from J, with 21 bases in between. Germline values: CDR1 LNHNV, CDR2 YYDKDF (reference sequence). CDR3 length: 15 amino acids. The CDR3 loop reads CATSRDRDGEESDFF. In DNA, the CDR3 is TGTGCCACCAGCAGAGATAGAGACGGGGAGGAAAGTGATTTCTTT.

The rearrangement uses TRBV6-1 and TRBJ2-1, with 8 bases identical to TRBD2. V was clipped by 3 bases and J by 2 bases; unmatched bases: 3. CDR1 and CDR2 (germline): MNHNS, SASEGT. The CDR3 is 15 amino acids. Written as DNA, the CDR3 is TGTGCCAGCAGTGAGAGCGGGGGACCCTACAATGAGCAGTTCTTC. Translation: CASSESGGPYNEQFF.

The genes are TRBV6-5 and TRBJ1-1, with TRBD1 matching over 8 bases. The CDR3 runs 15 residues. Germline V gene data show CDR1 as MNHEY and CDR2 as SVGAGI. V lost 0 bases and J lost 1; bases outside the gene matches: 1. The CDR3: CASSYSTGANTEAFF. Here the CDR3 DNA reads TGTGCCAGCAGTTACTCGACAGGGGCGAACACTGAAGCTTTCTTT.

This clone was observed once. The chain couples TRBV3-1 (or the pseudogene TRBV3-2) to TRBJ2-5; TRBD1 matches 10 bases. Losses at the gene ends were 0 bases for V and 5 bases for J; bases not matched to a gene: 0. Germline loops: CDR1 LGHDT, CDR2 YNNKEL (reference sequence). The CDR3 extends over 14 amino acids. The CDR3 nucleotides are TGTGCCAGCAGCCAAGAGACAGGGGGCGAGACCCAGTACTTC. Amino acid sequence: CASSQETGGETQYF.

This chain uses TRBV5-1 with TRBJ2-3; 9 bases are a match to TRBD1. The germline V gene encodes CDR1 SGHRS and CDR2 YFSETQ. There are 15 residues in the CDR3. V lost 1 base and J lost 4; bases outside the gene matches: 4. The chain's CDR3 is CASSLTGGGSDTQYF. CDR3 DNA sequence: TGCGCCAGCAGCTTGACAGGGGGCGGTTCAGATACGCAGTATTTT.

This chain uses TRBV6-5 with TRBJ1-1; D is undetermined. Germline V gives CDR1 MNHEY, CDR2 SVGAGI. Trimming cost V 0 bases and J 3 bases, with 14 bases left between them. This CDR3 spans 16 amino acids. The CDR3 spells CASSYSGGPGDTEAFF. The CDR3 DNA reads TGTGCCAGCAGTTACTCGGGAGGACCCGGGGACACTGAAGCTTTCTTT.

This rearrangement joins TRBV7-2 to TRBJ2-5; 9 bases are shared with TRBD1. Germline V gene data show CDR1 as SGHTA and CDR2 as FQGNSA. V was clipped by 2 bases and J by 5 bases; unmatched bases: 3. The CDR3 runs 14 residues. CDR3: CASSLTGGPETQYF. DNA of the CDR3: TGTGCCAGCAGCTTAACAGGGGGCCCGGAGACCCAGTACTTC.

The chain couples TRBV5-8 to TRBJ2-3, with TRBD1 matching over 8 bases. V was clipped by 0 bases and J by 4 bases; unmatched bases: 4. The CDR3 has 15 residues. Germline lookup yields CDR1 SGHTS and CDR2 YDEGEE. This chain's CDR3 is CASSLGDRGADTQYF. The CDR3 DNA is TGTGCCAGCAGCTTGGGAGACAGGGGCGCAGATACGCAGTATTTT.

The chain employs TRBV6-5 and TRBJ1-5; tentatively, D is TRBD1 (5 bases). The CDR3 is 14 amino acids. Germline V gene lookup returns CDR1 MNHEY and CDR2 SVGAGI. V lost 6 bases and J 6 bases, leaving 15 bases between the germline ends. The CDR3 sequence is CASRQGTVGQPQHF. The CDR3 nucleotides are TGTGCCAGCAGGCAGGGTACGGTGGGTCAGCCCCAGCATTTT.

The rearrangement uses TRBV6-5 and TRBJ2-1, with 9 bases identical to TRBD2. The CDR3 is 15 amino acids. V gave up 5 bases and J gave up 2 bases; unmatched junction bases: 4. Germline CDR1 is MNHEY and CDR2 is SVGAGI. The chain's CDR3 is CASSPLAGAYNEQFF. The CDR3 DNA is TGTGCCAGCAGTCCTTTAGCGGGGGCCTACAATGAGCAGTTCTTC.

As DNA, the CDR3 is TGTGCCAGCAGCCGGACGCTACAGGGTATCTATGGCTACACCTTC. The encoded protein is CASSRTLQGIYGYTF. The V call is TRBV3-1 (or the pseudogene TRBV3-2), the J call TRBJ1-2; possibly TRBD1 for D (6 bases). The CDR3 consists of 15 residues. Trimming cost V 4 bases and J 4 bases, with 16 bases left between them. Germline values: CDR1 LGHDT, CDR2 YNNKEL (reference sequence).

V gene TRBV11-3 combines with J gene TRBJ1-1; TRBD1 matches 7 bases. Germline CDR1 is SGHNT and CDR2 is YENEEA. The V segment lost 5 bases and the J segment 0 bases; nucleotides outside the gene matches: 6. The CDR3 runs 15 residues. CDR3 coding DNA: TGTGCCAGCAGCCCCTCGGGACAGTTGAACACTGAAGCTTTCTTT. This codes for CASSPSGQLNTEAFF. Looking up the rest from reference TRBV11-3 and TRBJ1-1 gives the full variable domain: EAGVVQSPRYKIIEKKQPVAFWCNPISGHNTLYWYLQNLGQGPELLIRYENEEAVDDSQLPKDRFSAERLKGVDSTLKIQPAELGDSAVYLCASSPSGQLNTEAFFGQGTRLTVV.

V usage is TRBV18 and J usage is TRBJ2-1; maybe TRBD2 (5 bases). V was shortened by 2 bases and J by 0 bases, with 11 bases between the two germline ends. The germline CDR1 and CDR2 sequences are KGHSH and LQKENI. The CDR3 length is 16 residues. The CDR3 region is CASSPTAGSSYNEQFF. As DNA, the CDR3 is TGTGCCAGCTCACCAACGGCGGGTAGCTCCTACAATGAGCAGTTCTTC.

The chain combines TRBV5-5 with TRBJ1-5; D unclear. The CDR3 has 12 amino acids. From germline, CDR1 is SGHKS and CDR2 YYEKEE (reference sequence). V was pared by 4 bases and J by 6 bases, with 8 bases between. CDR3 region: CASSPEGQPQHF. CDR3 bases: TGTGCCAGCAGCCCCGAGGGTCAGCCCCAGCATTTT.

Details on this clone: Distinct nucleotide sequences in the sample also encode this CDR3. The chain links TRBV5-1 to TRBJ1-3; D not resolved. There are 15 residues in the CDR3. V was shortened by 2 bases and J by 1 base, with 10 bases between the two germline ends. Germline CDR1 is SGHRS and CDR2 is YFSETQ. CDR3 in amino acids: CASSLERGSGNTIYF. CDR3 in DNA: TGCGCCAGCAGCTTAGAAAGAGGGTCTGGAAACACCATATATTTT.

This clone was recorded only once. The chain is built from TRBV6-6 and TRBJ2-2; 13 nucleotides match TRBD2. Germline CDR1 and CDR2: MNHNY and SVGAGI (reference sequence). V lost 5 bases and J lost 6; bases outside the gene matches: 6. The CDR3 has 16 residues. CDR3 DNA: TGTGCCAGCAGTCAAACTAGCGGGGGGGCTCCCGGGGAGCTGTTTTTT. Amino acids: CASSQTSGGAPGELFF.